Listed here are 13 T cell receptor beta chains from one sample, sequenced in a study of cytomegalovirus exposure and HLA in healthy donors. The PCR was carried out with 60 Vbeta primers and 13 Jbeta primers. The protocol was immunoSEQ multiplex PCR, while the TCRdb copy is restricted to in-frame clones and leaves out a portion. The sample records 60,000 to 70,000 clones, 75% to 80% being singletons. Sequenced: PBMCs. The receptors stem from a man between 18 and 29 years old in good health and CMV-seropositive.

The chain couples TRBV5-1 to TRBJ1-2, with TRBD1 matching 11 bases. In germline, CDR1 is SGHRS, CDR2 YFSETQ. V shed 3 bases, J shed 4 bases, and the junction held 8 bases outside the gene matches. The CDR3 has 16 residues. This CDR3 is CASSSSGTGGLYGYTF. The CDR3 DNA is TGCGCCAGCAGCTCCTCCGGGACAGGGGGTCTCTATGGCTACACCTTC.

The rearrangement joins TRBV11-2 to TRBJ2-1, with 8 bases lining up with TRBD2. Trimming took 6 bases from V and 8 from J; bases not matched to a gene: 6. The CDR3 spans 13 residues. Per germline, CDR1 SGHAT and CDR2 FQNNGV. The CDR3 region has the DNA TGTGCCAGCAGGCTGACTAGCGTGGATGAGCAGTTCTTC. It encodes CASRLTSVDEQFF.

This rearrangement joins TRBV6-5 to TRBJ2-7; 7 positions agree with TRBD1. This CDR3 has 13 residues. Germline V gene lookup returns CDR1 MNHEY and CDR2 SVGAGI. The J segment lost 4 bases and the V segment lost 6 bases, leaving 6 bases of the junction unmatched. CDR3 sequence: CASSRQGQYEQYF. As DNA, the CDR3 is TGTGCCAGCAGCAGACAGGGTCAATACGAGCAGTACTTC.

In its sample, this clone was seen a few times. The chain uses TRBV6-1 and TRBJ2-7, with D tentatively TRBD1 (7 bases). The V and J ends lost 8 bases and 5 bases respectively, with 19 bases between them. CDR3 size: 14 residues. The germline gives CDR1 MNHNS, CDR2 SASEGT. DNA for the CDR3: TGTGCCAGCGATGACAGGGCCCGGGAGAACGAGCAGTACTTC. Translated, it gives CASDDRARENEQYF.

The J gene is TRBJ1-1, the V gene TRBV4-2, with 8 bases lining up with TRBD1. In germline, CDR1 is LGHNA, CDR2 YNFKEQ. After removal of 0 bases from V and 6 bases from J, the junction contained 15 bases not matched to a gene. This CDR3 comprises 18 residues. CDR3: CASSQDVPRVGTGSEAFF. The CDR3 bases are TGTGCCAGCAGCCAAGATGTCCCTAGGGTGGGGACAGGCTCTGAAGCTTTCTTT.

This clone was observed a single time. The rearrangement links TRBV4-2 to TRBJ1-1, with TRBD1 matching over 8 bases. Germline CDR1 is LGHNA and CDR2 is YNFKEQ. Trimming at V came to 3 bases and at J to 0 bases, leaving 6 bases not matched to a gene. This CDR3 has 16 amino acids. The CDR3 here is CASSQAAGGMNTEAFF. CDR3 DNA: TGTGCCAGCAGCCAGGCGGCAGGGGGCATGAACACTGAAGCTTTCTTT.

The CDR3 protein is CASSLVTAGWDYGYTF. CDR3 coding DNA: TGTGCCAGCAGCTTGGTAACAGCCGGCTGGGACTATGGCTACACCTTC. This chain connects TRBV5-6 to TRBJ1-2; D is ambiguous. Per the germline V gene, CDR1 is SGHDT and CDR2 is YYEEEE. Trimming removed 0 bases at V and 3 bases at J, with 15 bases between. The CDR3 consists of 16 residues.

V usage is TRBV2 and J usage is TRBJ1-2; D gene uncertain. V was pared by 7 bases and J by 4 bases, with 10 bases between. The germline V gene has CDR1 SNHLY and CDR2 FYNNEI. This CDR3 contains 12 residues. In DNA form, the CDR3 reads TGTGCCAGCATTAAGCAAGTCTATGGCTACACCTTC. It codes for CASIKQVYGYTF.

J is TRBJ2-7 and V is TRBV27; TRBD2 matches at 7 bases. The junction had 6 bases not matched to a gene; V was cut back by 4 bases and J by 3 bases. The CDR3 sequence is 14 residues long. Germline V gives CDR1 MNHEY, CDR2 SMNVEV (reference sequence). CDR3 region: CASSSSGTNYEQYF. In nucleotides, the CDR3 is TGTGCCAGCAGTTCCTCCGGGACTAACTACGAGCAGTACTTC.

The sample holds one count of this clone. The chain combines TRBV7-6 with TRBJ2-1; 15 bases map to TRBD2. The CDR3 loop spans 17 amino acids. V lost 5 bases to trimming and J lost 9 bases; unmatched junction nucleotides: 11. Germline CDR1 reads SGHVS; CDR2 reads FNYEAQ. The CDR3 DNA sequence: TGTGCCAGCAGCCACGGGACTAGCGGGAGGTCGTGGGGTGAGCAGTTCTTC. It yields the protein CASSHGTSGRSWGEQFF.

The chain employs TRBV6-4 and TRBJ2-7, with D perhaps matching TRBD2 (5 bases). CDR1 MRHNA and CDR2 SNTAGT come from the germline V gene. The CDR3 is made up of 15 amino acids. Trimming stripped 6 bases from V and 2 bases from J, with 17 bases between. The CDR3 region has the DNA TGTGCCAGCAGCCCAAGGGCAGGCGGGCCCTACGAGCAGTACTTC. This encodes CASSPRAGGPYEQYF.

V and J are TRBV2 and TRBJ2-7; D is ambiguous. The CDR3 has 14 amino acids. Trimming took 4 bases from V and 0 from J, leaving 10 bases between them. Germline V gene data show CDR1 as SNHLY and CDR2 as FYNNEI. CDR3 coding DNA: TGTGCCAGCAGTGCCAGCGAGACCTCCTACGAGCAGTACTTC. Its protein is CASSASETSYEQYF.

The gene calls are TRBV10-2 and TRBJ1-2, with D maybe TRBD1 (6 bases). This CDR3 contains 16 residues. V lost 3 bases and J lost 4, with 18 bases in between. Per germline, CDR1 WSHSY and CDR2 SAAADI. CDR3 region: CASSDGRGAGFYGYTF. CDR3 sequence (DNA): TGCGCCAGCAGTGACGGACGGGGGGCGGGTTTCTATGGCTACACCTTC.